The present T cell receptor beta chain was sequenced within a study of T cells in tuberculosis. Using immunoSEQ multiplex PCR, the repertoire was profiled, and TCRdb retains in-frame clones only, with some absent. The sample lists about 49,000 clones, about 95% seen once, with 1.4% in the top ten. Trimming pared 5 bases from V and 4 bases from J, leaving 11 bases between. Per the germline V gene, CDR1 is SEHNR and CDR2 is FQNEAQ (reference sequence). CDR3 length: 13 amino acids. The time point: new active TB diagnosis, blood taken before or within 7 days of starting treatment. This TCR came from an adult with tuberculosis. The material sequenced was PBMCs, taken at tuberculosis diagnosis. This chain links TRBV7-9 with TRBJ1-2; a weak D match, TRBD1 (6 bases). CDR3 coding DNA: TGTGCCAGCAGCCGTGGACAGCTCTATGGCTACACCTTC. This gives the protein CASSRGQLYGYTF.